The clone carrying this T cell receptor beta chain was observed many times. Antigen: not known. Those patients with uncontrolled infection, other autoimmune disease, pregnancy or lactation were excluded. For the diagnoses, clinical symptoms, serum thyroxine and TRAb, thyroid ultrasound and orbital computed tomography were used. This sample was included in a study of T cells in Graves' hyperthyroidism and ophthalmopathy. Overall study findings and caveats: Ophthalmopathy got predicted by the model a median approximately 6.4 months before its onset.

The CDR3 loop spans 15 amino acids. Germline V gene sequence: CDR1 WNHNN, CDR2 SYGVQD (reference sequence). Trimming removed 5 bases from V and 1 base from J, with 11 bases in between. From RNA transcripts, TCR beta CDR3 regions were amplified. Researchers ran a first-round RT-PCR on the TCR CDR3 using the HTBI primer set. TCRdb recomputed calls from the multiplex PCR reads with MiXCR, one row per CDR3 protein. The sample lists 200,000 to 300,000 distinct CDR3 sequences, 15% to 20% occurring once. The sequenced sample was blood. This sequence joins TRBV10-1 and TRBJ2-2, with D maybe TRBD2 (6 bases). The origin of this receptor is a woman aged 18-35 years with Graves' ophthalmopathy. The CDR3 DNA follows: TGCGCCAGCAGTTTTTCGCGGGAGAACACCGGGGAGCTGTTTTTT. Translated, it gives CASSFSRENTGELFF.